The 19 T cell receptor beta chains below come from one sample, sequenced in a study of graft-versus-host responses after intestinal transplantation. Their antigen targets remain unknown. Sequenced by immunoSEQ multiplex PCR; TCRdb stores in-frame clones only, minus some. The profile shows some 140,000 clones, roughly 92% of them singletons. The sequencing used unstimulated CD4+ T cells sorted from spleen or lymph node cells, collected before intestinal transplant. Source of these receptors: a human donor who received an intestinal transplant.

The chain joins TRBV7-2 to TRBJ2-7; 9 bases match TRBD1. Germline-derived CDR1 and CDR2 are SGHTA and FQGNSA. Trimming at V came to 5 bases and at J to 3 bases, leaving 5 bases not matched to a gene. The CDR3 is 14 amino acids. CDR3 residues: CASSVGTGNYEQYF. The CDR3 nucleotides read TGTGCCAGCAGCGTGGGGACAGGGAACTACGAGCAGTACTTC.

This chain links TRBV21-1 with TRBJ2-7; the table's D call TRBD1 went unverified against the DNA. TRBV21-1 is recorded as a pseudogene. This CDR3 comprises 13 residues. CDR3 sequence reads: CASETGISYEQYF. The DNA for the CDR3 is TGTGCCAGCGAGACAGGGATCTCCTACGAGCAGTACTTC.

This chain joins TRBV5-1 and TRBJ2-1; no firm D call. V was shortened by 0 bases and J by 6 bases, with 7 bases between the two germline ends. Germline values: CDR1 SGHRS, CDR2 YFSETQ. CDR3 length: 13 residues. CDR3 residues: CASSLGLSNEQFF. The CDR3 region has the DNA TGCGCCAGCAGCTTGGGTTTAAGCAATGAGCAGTTCTTC.

This clone has only one observation. The CDR3 here is CASSQGRRGGGYQPQHF. CDR3 coding DNA: TGCGCCAGCAGCCAAGGGAGGAGGGGAGGTGGATATCAGCCCCAGCATTTT. This sequence joins TRBV4-1 and TRBJ1-5; D is perhaps TRBD1 (5 bases). The CDR3 spans 17 residues. V was clipped by 1 base and J by 5 bases, with 18 bases between them. Germline V gives CDR1 MGHRA, CDR2 YSYEKL.

The chain employs TRBV11-2 and TRBJ1-6, with D perhaps TRBD1 (5 bases). This CDR3 is built from 15 residues. Trimming removed 1 base from V and 9 bases from J, with 13 bases in between. Germline lookup yields CDR1 SGHAT and CDR2 FQNNGV. The CDR3, as DNA: TGTGCCAGCAGCTTAGTTTGGGGGACGGTTTCACCCCTCCACTTT. Protein sequence: CASSLVWGTVSPLHF.

The V call is TRBV9, the J call TRBJ1-1; possible D gene TRBD1, 6 bases. There are 14 residues in the CDR3. Per the germline V gene, CDR1 is SGDLS and CDR2 is YYNGEE. The V and J ends lost 0 bases and 3 bases respectively, with 9 bases between them. Here the CDR3 DNA reads TGTGCCAGCAGCGTAGAGGGGGGGTACACTGAAGCTTTCTTT. Residues: CASSVEGGYTEAFF.

This chain joins TRBV9 and TRBJ2-3; 8 nucleotides line up with TRBD2. The germline V gene encodes CDR1 SGDLS and CDR2 YYNGEE. The CDR3 has 18 residues. With V trimmed by 0 bases and J by 6 bases, 15 bases remained unmatched. The CDR3 loop is CASSVAGYISGEVDTQYF. As DNA, the CDR3 is TGTGCCAGCAGCGTAGCGGGATATATTAGCGGGGAAGTTGATACGCAGTATTTT.

The V call is TRBV11-2, the J call TRBJ2-7; D not certain. From germline, CDR1 is SGHAT and CDR2 FQNNGV. V was shortened by 4 bases and J by 2 bases, with 12 bases between the two germline ends. CDR3 size: 14 residues. The CDR3 nucleotides read TGTGCCAGCAGCTCCGACCTTGGTACCTACGAGCAGTACTTC. It yields the protein CASSSDLGTYEQYF.

The chain is built from TRBV7-9 and TRBJ2-7; D is unclear. This CDR3 has 13 amino acids. V lost 5 bases and J 3 bases, leaving 11 bases between the germline ends. The germline V gene has CDR1 SEHNR and CDR2 FQNEAQ (reference sequence). The CDR3 loop is CASSHGPNYEQYF. CDR3 in DNA: TGTGCCAGCAGCCACGGGCCAAACTACGAGCAGTACTTC. The variable domain in full, completed from reference TRBV7-9 and TRBJ2-7, reads DTGVSQNPRHKITKRGQNVTFRCDPISEHNRLYWYRQTLGQGPEFLTYFQNEAQLEKSRLLSDRFSAERPKGSFSTLEIQRTEQGDSAMYLCASSHGPNYEQYFGPGTRLTVT.

The chain links TRBV11-3 to TRBJ2-2; 13 bases are a match to TRBD2. Germline lookup yields CDR1 SGHNT and CDR2 YENEEA. The trim removed 3 bases at V and 1 base at J, leaving 2 bases unmatched. This CDR3 is built from 17 residues. CDR3: CASSLTSGGQNTGELFF. CDR3 bases: TGTGCCAGCAGCTTGACTAGCGGGGGGCAGAACACCGGGGAGCTGTTTTTT.

The gene calls are TRBV11-2 and TRBJ2-1; 7 bases line up with TRBD2. V trimming: 11 bases; J trimming: 4 bases; junction bases outside the gene matches: 5. The germline V gene encodes CDR1 SGHAT and CDR2 FQNNGV. The CDR3 has 12 residues. The CDR3 protein is CAPSGRYNEQFF. In DNA, the CDR3 is TGTGCCCCTAGCGGTCGTTACAATGAGCAGTTCTTC.

V is TRBV5-4 and J is TRBJ2-3, with 15 bases matching TRBD2. The CDR3 runs 18 residues. Losses at the gene ends were 3 bases for V and 2 bases for J; bases not matched to a gene: 7. The germline V gene encodes CDR1 SGHNT and CDR2 YYREEE (reference sequence). The CDR3 DNA sequence: TGTGCCAGCAGCTCAGGACTAGCGGGGGGGAGAAACACAGATACGCAGTATTTT. Protein: CASSSGLAGGRNTDTQYF.

V and J are TRBV9 and TRBJ2-5, with unresolved D. The CDR3 contains 14 residues. Germline CDR1 reads SGDLS; CDR2 reads YYNGEE. V was pared by 1 base and J by 9 bases, with 16 bases between. The CDR3 bases are TGTGCCAGCAGCGTAACAATAGCCTCTGCGGCCCAGTACTTC. Its protein product is CASSVTIASAAQYF.

This clone has only one observation. The chain combines TRBV18 with TRBJ1-3; the D is unclear. V shed 3 bases and J shed 3 bases, with 9 bases lying between them. CDR1 KGHSH and CDR2 LQKENI come from the germline V gene. The CDR3 has 14 amino acids. This CDR3 reads CASSPEEGGNTIYF. The CDR3 nucleotides read TGTGCCAGCTCACCGGAGGAAGGTGGAAACACCATATATTTT.

The chain employs TRBV7-8 and TRBJ2-5; D not resolved. CDR3 length: 12 amino acids. V gave up 5 bases and J gave up 5 bases, with 9 bases separating them. Germline V CDR1 and CDR2: SGHVS, FQNEAQ. In DNA form, the CDR3 reads TGTGCCAGCAGCCCCTCGAGGGAGACCCAGTACTTC. Residues: CASSPSRETQYF. Together with reference TRBV7-8 and TRBJ2-5, the CDR3 gives the full variable domain: GAGVSQSPRYKVAKRGQDVALRCDPISGHVSLFWYQQALGQGPEFLTYFQNEAQLDKSGLPSDRFFAERPEGSVSTLKIQRTQQEDSAVYLCASSPSRETQYFGPGTRLLVL.

J is TRBJ1-1 and V is TRBV6-5; D is undetermined. The CDR3 extends over 13 amino acids. The V end was cut by 8 bases, the J end by 2 bases, with 12 bases between. The germline V gene has CDR1 MNHEY and CDR2 SVGAGI. The DNA for the CDR3 is TGTGCCAGCTCAACCCCGGGCAACACTGAAGCTTTCTTT. Its protein product is CASSTPGNTEAFF.

The rearrangement links TRBV27 to TRBJ1-1; 7 bases agree with TRBD1. J gave up 4 bases and V 4 bases, and 9 bases lay outside the gene matches. The CDR3 length is 15 residues. Germline V gene data show CDR1 as MNHEY and CDR2 as SMNVEV (reference sequence). CDR3 protein: CASSYDRARGTEAFF. DNA for the CDR3: TGTGCCAGCAGTTACGACAGGGCGCGGGGCACTGAAGCTTTCTTT.

The V call is TRBV30, the J call TRBJ1-2; the match to TRBD1 covers 8 bases. V shed 3 bases, J shed 4 bases, and the junction held 4 bases outside the gene matches. Per the germline V gene, CDR1 is GTSNPN and CDR2 is SVGIG (reference sequence). The length of the CDR3 is 13 residues. The CDR3 sequence: CAWSRTGIYGYTF. The CDR3, as DNA: TGTGCCTGGAGCCGGACAGGGATCTATGGCTACACCTTC.

V gene TRBV29-1 combines with J gene TRBJ2-6; 7 nucleotides agree with TRBD1. Germline V gene lookup returns CDR1 SQVTM and CDR2 ANQGSEA. The V and J ends lost 0 bases and 3 bases, in that order; junction bases with no gene match: 17. This CDR3 has 20 residues. In DNA, the CDR3 is TGCAGCGTTGAAGATAAGAAGACAGGGTCACCCCTCTTTGGGGCCAACGTCCTGACTTTC. Translating it yields CSVEDKKTGSPLFGANVLTF.